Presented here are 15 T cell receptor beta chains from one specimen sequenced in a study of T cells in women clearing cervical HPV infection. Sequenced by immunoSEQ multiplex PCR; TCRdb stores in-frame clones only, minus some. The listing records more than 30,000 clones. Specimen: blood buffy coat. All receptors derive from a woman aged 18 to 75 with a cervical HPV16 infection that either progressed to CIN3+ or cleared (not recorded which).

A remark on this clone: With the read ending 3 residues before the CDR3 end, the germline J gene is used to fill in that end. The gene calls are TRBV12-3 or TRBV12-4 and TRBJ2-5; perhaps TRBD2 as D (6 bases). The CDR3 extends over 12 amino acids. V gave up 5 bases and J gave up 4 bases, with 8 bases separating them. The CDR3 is CASSLSGETQYF. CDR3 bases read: TGTGCCAGCAGTCTTAGCGGAGAGACC.

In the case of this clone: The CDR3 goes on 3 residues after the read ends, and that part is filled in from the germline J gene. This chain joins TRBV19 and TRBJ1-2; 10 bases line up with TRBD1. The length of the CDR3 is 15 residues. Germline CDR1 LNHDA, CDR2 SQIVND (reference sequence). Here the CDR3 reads CASSPGTGAPSGYTF. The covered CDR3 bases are TGTGCCAGTAGTCCCGGGACAGGGGCTCCTTCGGGC.

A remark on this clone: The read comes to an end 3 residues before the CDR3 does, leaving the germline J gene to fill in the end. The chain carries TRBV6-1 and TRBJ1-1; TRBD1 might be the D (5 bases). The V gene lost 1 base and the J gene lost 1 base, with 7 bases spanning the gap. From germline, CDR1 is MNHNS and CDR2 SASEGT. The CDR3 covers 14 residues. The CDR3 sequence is CASSEDRRNTEAFF. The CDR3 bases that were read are TGTGCCAGCAGTGAAGACAGGCGGAACACTGAA.

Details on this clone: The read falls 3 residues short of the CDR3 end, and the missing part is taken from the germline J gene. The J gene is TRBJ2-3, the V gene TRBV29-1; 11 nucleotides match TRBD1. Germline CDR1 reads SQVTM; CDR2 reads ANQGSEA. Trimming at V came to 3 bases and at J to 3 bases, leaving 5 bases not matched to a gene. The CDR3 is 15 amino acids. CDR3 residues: CSVDRTGGATDTQYF. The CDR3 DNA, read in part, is TGCAGCGTTGACAGGACAGGGGGCGCGACAGATACG.

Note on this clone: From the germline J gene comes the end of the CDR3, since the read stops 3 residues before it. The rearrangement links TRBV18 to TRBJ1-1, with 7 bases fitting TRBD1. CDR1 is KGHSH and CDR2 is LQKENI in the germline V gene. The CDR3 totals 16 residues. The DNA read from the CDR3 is TGTGCCAGCTCACCACTACTGGGACAGTATGCGGAGACA. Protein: CASSPLLGQYAET. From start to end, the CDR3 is CASSPLLGQYAETAFF.

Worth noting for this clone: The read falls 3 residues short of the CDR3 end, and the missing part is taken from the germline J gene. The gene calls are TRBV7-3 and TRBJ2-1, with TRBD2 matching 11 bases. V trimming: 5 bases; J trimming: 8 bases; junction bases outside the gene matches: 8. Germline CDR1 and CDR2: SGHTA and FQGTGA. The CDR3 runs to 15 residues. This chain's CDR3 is CASSLSGGARDEQFF. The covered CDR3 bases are TGTGCCAGCAGCCTTAGCGGGGGGGCTCGAGATGAG.

The covered CDR3 bases are TGTGCCAGCAGTACTAGCGACACAGATACG. This encodes CASSTSDTDT. The whole CDR3 protein reads CASSTSDTDTQYF. This sequence joins TRBV6-4 and TRBJ2-3, with 7 bases fitting TRBD2. Read coverage stops 3 residues before the CDR3 terminus; the germline J gene supplies the remainder. The CDR3 spans 13 residues. Germline CDR1 MRHNA, CDR2 SNTAGT. Trimming at V came to 5 bases and at J to 2 bases, leaving 1 base not matched to a gene.

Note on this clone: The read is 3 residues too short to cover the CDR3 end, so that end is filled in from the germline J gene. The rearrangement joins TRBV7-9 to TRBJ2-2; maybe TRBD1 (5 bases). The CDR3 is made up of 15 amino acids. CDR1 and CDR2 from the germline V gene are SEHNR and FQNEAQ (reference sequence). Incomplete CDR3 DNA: TGTGCCAGCAGCTTAGCGTCGCAGGGTGGAGAAAAG. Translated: CASSLASQGGEK. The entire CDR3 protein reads CASSLASQGGEKLFF.

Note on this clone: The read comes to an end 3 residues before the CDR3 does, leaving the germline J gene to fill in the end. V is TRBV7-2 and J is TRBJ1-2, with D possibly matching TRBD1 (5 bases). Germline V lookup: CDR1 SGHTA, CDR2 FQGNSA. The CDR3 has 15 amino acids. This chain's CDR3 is CASSFGPAGDNDYTF. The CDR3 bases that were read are TGTGCCAGCAGCTTCGGTCCAGCGGGGGATAACGAC. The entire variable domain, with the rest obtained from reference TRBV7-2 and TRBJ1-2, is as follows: GAGVSQSPSNKVTEKGKDVELRCDPISGHTALYWYRQSLGQGLEFLIYFQGNSAPDKSGLPSDRFSAERTGGSVSTLTIQRTQQEDSAVYLCASSFGPAGDNDYTFGSGTRLTVV.

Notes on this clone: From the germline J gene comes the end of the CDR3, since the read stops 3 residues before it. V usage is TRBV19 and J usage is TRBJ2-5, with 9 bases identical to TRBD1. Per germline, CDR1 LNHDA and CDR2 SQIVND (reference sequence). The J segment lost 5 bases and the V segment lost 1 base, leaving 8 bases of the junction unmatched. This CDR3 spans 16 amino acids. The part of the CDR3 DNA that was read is TGTGCCAGTAGTATAGCGAAGACAGGGGGGTATGAGACC. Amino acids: CASSIAKTGGYET. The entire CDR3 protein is CASSIAKTGGYETQYF.

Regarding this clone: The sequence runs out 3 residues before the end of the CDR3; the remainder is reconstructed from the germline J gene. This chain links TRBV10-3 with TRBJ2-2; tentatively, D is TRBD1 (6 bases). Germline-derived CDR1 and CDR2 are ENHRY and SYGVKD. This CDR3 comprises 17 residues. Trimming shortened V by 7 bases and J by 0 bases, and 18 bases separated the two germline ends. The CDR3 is CAINDFRQEPNTGELFF. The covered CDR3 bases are TGTGCCATCAATGACTTCCGACAGGAGCCGAACACCGGGGAG.

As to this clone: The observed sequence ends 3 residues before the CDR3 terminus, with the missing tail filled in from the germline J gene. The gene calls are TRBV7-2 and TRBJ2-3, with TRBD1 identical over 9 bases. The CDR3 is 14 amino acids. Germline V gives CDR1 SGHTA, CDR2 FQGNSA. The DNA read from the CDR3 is TGTGCCAGCAGCAGGACAGGGGATCGAGAGACG. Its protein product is CASSRTGDRET. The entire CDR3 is CASSRTGDRETQYF.

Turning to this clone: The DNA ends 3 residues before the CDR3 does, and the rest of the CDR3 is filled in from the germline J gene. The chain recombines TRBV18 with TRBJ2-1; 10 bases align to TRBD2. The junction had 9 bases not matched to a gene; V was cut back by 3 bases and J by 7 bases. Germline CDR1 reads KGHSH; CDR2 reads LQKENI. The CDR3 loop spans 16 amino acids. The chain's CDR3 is CASSPTVAGGLNEQFF. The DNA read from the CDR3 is TGTGCCAGCTCACCGACCGTAGCGGGGGGCCTAAATGAG.

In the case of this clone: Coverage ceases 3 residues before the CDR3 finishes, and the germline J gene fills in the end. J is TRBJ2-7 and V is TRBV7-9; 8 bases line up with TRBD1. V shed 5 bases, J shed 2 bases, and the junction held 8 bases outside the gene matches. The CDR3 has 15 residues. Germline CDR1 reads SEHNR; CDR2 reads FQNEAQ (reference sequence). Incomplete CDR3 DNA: TGTGCCAGCAGCCCTGGGACAGGACCGACCTACGAG. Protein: CASSPGTGPTYE. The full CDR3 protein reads CASSPGTGPTYEQYF. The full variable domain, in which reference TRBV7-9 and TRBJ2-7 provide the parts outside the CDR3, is DTGVSQNPRHKITKRGQNVTFRCDPISEHNRLYWYRQTLGQGPEFLTYFQNEAQLEKSRLLSDRFSAERPKGSFSTLEIQRTEQGDSAMYLCASSPGTGPTYEQYFGPGTRLTVT.

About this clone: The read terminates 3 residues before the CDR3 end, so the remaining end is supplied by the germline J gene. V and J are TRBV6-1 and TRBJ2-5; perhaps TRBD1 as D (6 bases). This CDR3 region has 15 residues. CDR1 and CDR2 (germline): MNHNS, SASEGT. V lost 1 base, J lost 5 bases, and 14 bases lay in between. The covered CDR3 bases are TGTGCCAGCAGTGAAGTTGGGGGCCGTGGGGAGACC. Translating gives CASSEVGGRGET. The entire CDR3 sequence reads CASSEVGGRGETQYF.